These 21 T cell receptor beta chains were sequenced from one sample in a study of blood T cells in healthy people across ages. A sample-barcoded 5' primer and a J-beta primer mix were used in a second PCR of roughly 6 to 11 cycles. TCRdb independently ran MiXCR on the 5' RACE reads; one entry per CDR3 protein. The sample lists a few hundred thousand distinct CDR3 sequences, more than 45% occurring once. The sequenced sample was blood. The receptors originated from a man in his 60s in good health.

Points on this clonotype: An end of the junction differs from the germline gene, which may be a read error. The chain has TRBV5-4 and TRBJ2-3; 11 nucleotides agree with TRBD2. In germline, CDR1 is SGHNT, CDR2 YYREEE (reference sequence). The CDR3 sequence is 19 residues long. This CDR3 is CASSLFGSGGGRSIDTQYF. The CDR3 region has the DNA TGTGCCAGCAGCTTGTTTGGTAGCGGGGGGGGTCGCAGCATAGATACGCAGTATTTT. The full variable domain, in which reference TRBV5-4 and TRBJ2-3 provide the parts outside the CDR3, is ETGVTQSPTHLIKTRGQQVTLRCSSQSGHNTVSWYQQALGQGPQFIFQYYREEENGRGNFPPRFSGLQFPNYSSELNVNALELDDSALYLCASSLFGSGGGRSIDTQYFGPGTRLTVL.

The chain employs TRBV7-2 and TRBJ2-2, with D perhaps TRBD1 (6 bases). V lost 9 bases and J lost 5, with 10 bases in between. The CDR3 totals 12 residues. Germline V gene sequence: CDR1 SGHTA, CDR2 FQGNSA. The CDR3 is CASGRGTGELFF. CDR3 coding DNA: TGTGCCAGTGGAAGGGGGACCGGGGAGCTGTTTTTT. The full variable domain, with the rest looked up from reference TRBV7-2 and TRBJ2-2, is GAGVSQSPSNKVTEKGKDVELRCDPISGHTALYWYRQSLGQGLEFLIYFQGNSAPDKSGLPSDRFSAERTGGSVSTLTIQRTQQEDSAVYLCASGRGTGELFFGEGSRLTVL.

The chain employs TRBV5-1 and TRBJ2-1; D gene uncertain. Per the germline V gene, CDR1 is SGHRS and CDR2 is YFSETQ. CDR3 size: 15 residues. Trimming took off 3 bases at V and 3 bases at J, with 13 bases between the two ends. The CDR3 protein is CASSWKQRVYNEQFF. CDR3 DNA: TGCGCCAGCAGCTGGAAACAGCGAGTCTACAATGAGCAGTTCTTC.

As DNA, the CDR3 is TGTGCCAGCAGTGGCACGGGGAGGAGTTCACCCCTCCACTTT. Residues: CASSGTGRSSPLHF. V usage is TRBV28 and J usage is TRBJ1-6; D not certain. CDR3 size: 14 residues. V lost 5 bases and J 9 bases, leaving 14 bases between the germline ends. The germline V gene has CDR1 MDHEN and CDR2 SYDVKM.

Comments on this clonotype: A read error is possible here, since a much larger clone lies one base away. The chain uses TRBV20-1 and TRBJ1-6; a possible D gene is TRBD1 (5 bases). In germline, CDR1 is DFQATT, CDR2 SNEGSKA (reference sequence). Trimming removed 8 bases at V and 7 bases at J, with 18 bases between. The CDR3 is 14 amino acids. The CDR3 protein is CSFGTTHGNSPLHF. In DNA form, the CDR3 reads TGCAGTTTTGGGACCACACATGGGAATTCACCCCTCCACTTT.

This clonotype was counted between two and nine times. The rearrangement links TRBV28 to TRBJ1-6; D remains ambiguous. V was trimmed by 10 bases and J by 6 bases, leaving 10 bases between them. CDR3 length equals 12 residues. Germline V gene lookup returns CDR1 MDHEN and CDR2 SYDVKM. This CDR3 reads CATRRLNSPLHF. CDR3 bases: TGTGCCACCAGAAGACTTAATTCACCCCTCCACTTT. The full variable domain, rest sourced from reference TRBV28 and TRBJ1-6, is DVKVTQSSRYLVKRTGEKVFLECVQDMDHENMFWYRQDPGLGLRLIYFSYDVKMKEKGDIPEGYSVSREKKERFSLILESASTNQTSMYLCATRRLNSPLHFGNGTRLTVT.

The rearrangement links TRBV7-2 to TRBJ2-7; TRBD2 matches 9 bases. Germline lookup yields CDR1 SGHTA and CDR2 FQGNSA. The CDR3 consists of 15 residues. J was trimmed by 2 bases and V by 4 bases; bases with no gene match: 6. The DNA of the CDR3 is TGTGCCAGCAGCTCAGTACTAGCGGGCCCCTACGAGCAGTACTTC. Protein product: CASSSVLAGPYEQYF.

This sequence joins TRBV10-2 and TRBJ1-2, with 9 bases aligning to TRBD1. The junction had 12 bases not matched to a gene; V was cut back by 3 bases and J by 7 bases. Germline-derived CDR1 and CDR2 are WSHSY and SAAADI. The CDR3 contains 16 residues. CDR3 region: CASSEVAGQGSSGYTF. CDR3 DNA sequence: TGCGCCAGCAGTGAAGTCGCAGGACAGGGGTCTTCTGGCTACACCTTC.

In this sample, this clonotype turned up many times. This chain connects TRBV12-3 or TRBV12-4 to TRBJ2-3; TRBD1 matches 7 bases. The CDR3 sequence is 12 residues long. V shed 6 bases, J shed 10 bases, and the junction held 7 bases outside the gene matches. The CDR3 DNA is TGTGCCAGCAGCAACAGACAGGGCCCGCAGTATTTT. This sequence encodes CASSNRQGPQYF.

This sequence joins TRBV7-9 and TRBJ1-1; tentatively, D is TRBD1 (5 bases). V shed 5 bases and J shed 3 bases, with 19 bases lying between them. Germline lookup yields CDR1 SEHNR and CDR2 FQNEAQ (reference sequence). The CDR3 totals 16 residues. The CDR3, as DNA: TGTGCCAGCAGCGATGGTGGTTGGGGGAGGGACACTGAAGCTTTCTTT. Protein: CASSDGGWGRDTEAFF.

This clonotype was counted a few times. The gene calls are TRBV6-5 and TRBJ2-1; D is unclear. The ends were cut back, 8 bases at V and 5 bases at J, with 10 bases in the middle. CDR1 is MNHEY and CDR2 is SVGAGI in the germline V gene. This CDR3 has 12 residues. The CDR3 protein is CASSSINNEQFF. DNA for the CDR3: TGTGCCAGCTCCTCGATTAACAATGAGCAGTTCTTC.

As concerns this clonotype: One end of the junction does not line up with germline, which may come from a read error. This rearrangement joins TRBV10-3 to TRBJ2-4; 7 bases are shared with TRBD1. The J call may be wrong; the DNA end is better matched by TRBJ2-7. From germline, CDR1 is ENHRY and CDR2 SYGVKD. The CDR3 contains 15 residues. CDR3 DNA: TGTGCCATCAGTGATAGAGGGGGCGACTCCCACGAGCAGTACTTC. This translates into CAISDRGGDSHEQYF.

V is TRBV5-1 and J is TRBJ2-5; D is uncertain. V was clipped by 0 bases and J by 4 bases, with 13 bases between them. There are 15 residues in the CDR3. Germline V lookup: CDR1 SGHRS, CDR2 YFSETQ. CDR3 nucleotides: TGCGCCAGCAGCTTGGCTGGCCGGTACGGAGAGACCCAGTACTTC. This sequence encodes CASSLAGRYGETQYF. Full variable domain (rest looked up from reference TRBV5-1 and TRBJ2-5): KAGVTQTPRYLIKTRGQQVTLSCSPISGHRSVSWYQQTPGQGLQFLFEYFSETQRNKGNFPGRFSGRQFSNSRSEMNVSTLELGDSALYLCASSLAGRYGETQYFGPGTRLLVL.

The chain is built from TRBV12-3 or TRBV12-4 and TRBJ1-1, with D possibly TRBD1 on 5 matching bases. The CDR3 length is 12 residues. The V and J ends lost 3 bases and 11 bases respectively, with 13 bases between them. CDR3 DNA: TGTGCCAGCAGTTTTCCGGGACGCCCGGCTTTCTTT. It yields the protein CASSFPGRPAFF.

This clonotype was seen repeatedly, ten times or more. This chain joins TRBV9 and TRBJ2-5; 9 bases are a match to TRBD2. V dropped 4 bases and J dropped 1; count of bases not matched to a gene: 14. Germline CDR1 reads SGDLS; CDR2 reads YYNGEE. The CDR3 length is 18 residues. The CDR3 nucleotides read TGTGCCAGCAGCCGCGGACTAGCGACACACCCGACCCAAGAGACCCAGTACTTC. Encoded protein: CASSRGLATHPTQETQYF.

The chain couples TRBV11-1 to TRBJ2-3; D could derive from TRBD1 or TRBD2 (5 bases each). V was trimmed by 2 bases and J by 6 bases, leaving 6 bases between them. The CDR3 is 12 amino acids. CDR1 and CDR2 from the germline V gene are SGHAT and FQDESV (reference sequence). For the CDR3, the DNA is TGTGCCAGCAGCTTATGGGGGGATACGCAGTATTTT. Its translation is CASSLWGDTQYF.

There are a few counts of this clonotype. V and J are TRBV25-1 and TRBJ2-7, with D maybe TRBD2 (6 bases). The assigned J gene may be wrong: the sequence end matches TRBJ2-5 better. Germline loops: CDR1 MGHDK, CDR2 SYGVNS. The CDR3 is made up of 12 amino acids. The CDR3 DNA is TGTGCCAGCACCGGGGGTCCCGAGACCCAGTACTTC. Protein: CASTGGPETQYF.

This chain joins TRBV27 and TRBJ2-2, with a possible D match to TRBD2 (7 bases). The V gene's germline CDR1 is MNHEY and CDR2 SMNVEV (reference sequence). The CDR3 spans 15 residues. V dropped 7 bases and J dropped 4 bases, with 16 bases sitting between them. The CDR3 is CASISRRGGTGELFF. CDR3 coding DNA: TGTGCCAGCATCTCGAGGAGGGGGGGCACCGGGGAGCTGTTTTTT.

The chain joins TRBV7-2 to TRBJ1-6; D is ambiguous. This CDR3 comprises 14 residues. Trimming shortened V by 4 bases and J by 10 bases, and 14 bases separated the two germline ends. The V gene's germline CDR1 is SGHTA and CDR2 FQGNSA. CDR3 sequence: CASSSTPSKSPLHF. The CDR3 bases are TGTGCCAGCAGCTCCACCCCTAGCAAATCACCCCTCCACTTT.

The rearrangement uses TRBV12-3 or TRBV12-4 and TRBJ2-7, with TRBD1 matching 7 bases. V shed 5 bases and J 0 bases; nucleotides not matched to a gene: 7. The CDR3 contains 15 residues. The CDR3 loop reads CASSQTGVGSYEQYF. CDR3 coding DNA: TGTGCCAGCAGTCAAACAGGGGTCGGCTCCTACGAGCAGTACTTC.

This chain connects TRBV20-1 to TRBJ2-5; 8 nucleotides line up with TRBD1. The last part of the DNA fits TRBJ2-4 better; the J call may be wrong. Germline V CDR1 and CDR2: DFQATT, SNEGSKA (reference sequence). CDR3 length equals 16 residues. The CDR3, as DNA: TGCAGTGCTAGGCCCAGTGGGACAGGAGCCAAAAACATTCAGTACTTC. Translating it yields CSARPSGTGAKNIQYF.